The 11 T cell receptor beta chains given below trace back to one sample, sequenced in a study of CD8+CD57+ T cells in acquired aplastic anemia. Profiles of TCR beta VDJ and CDR3 were generated from a genomic DNA template. A single record per CDR3 protein comes from TCRdb applying MiXCR to the reads. The sample has under 350,000 distinct CDR3 sequences, approximately 58% seen once. Selection for sequencing was limited to patients who had shown CD8+CD57+ cell expansion by flow cytometry. The sample consisted of sorted CD4+, CD8+, or CD8+CD57+ T cells (not recorded which) from PBMCs. The source is a human donor with aplastic anemia.

The chain is built from TRBV29-1 and TRBJ2-7; D perhaps matches TRBD1 (5 bases). CDR3 size: 12 residues. V lost 6 bases to trimming and J lost 9 bases, with 18 bases between them. Germline V gene data show CDR1 as SQVTM and CDR2 as ANQGSEA. CDR3 sequence (DNA): TGCAGCGTCTTGGACATTGCCCGTGGGCAGTACTTC. Translated: CSVLDIARGQYF.

This chain uses TRBV7-3 with TRBJ2-1; TRBD2 agrees at 8 bases. The V gene end was trimmed by 4 bases and the J gene end by 2 bases; junction bases not matched to a gene: 4. The CDR3 sequence is 15 residues long. Germline V gene lookup returns CDR1 SGHTA and CDR2 FQGTGA. CDR3 sequence: CASSSTSAPYNEQFF. CDR3 sequence (DNA): TGTGCCAGCAGCTCGACTAGCGCTCCCTACAATGAGCAGTTCTTC.

This clonotype was detected many times. The gene calls are TRBV5-1 and TRBJ1-1; 10 bases are shared with TRBD1. The CDR3 is made up of 20 amino acids. V was pared by 3 bases and J by 5 bases, with 22 bases of the junction left unmatched. The germline CDR1 and CDR2 sequences are SGHRS and YFSETQ. The CDR3 bases are TGCGCCAGCAGCTCACCGGGACAGGGGTCCCCGACCATTTTGGGGACTGAAGCTTTCTTT. It is translated as CASSSPGQGSPTILGTEAFF.

This clonotype was seen ten or more times. This chain joins TRBV20-1 and TRBJ1-1; 10 nucleotides match TRBD1. Looked up from germline, CDR1 is DFQATT and CDR2 is SNEGSKA (reference sequence). Losses at the gene ends were 6 bases for V and 4 bases for J; bases not matched to a gene: 8. This CDR3 region has 14 residues. The CDR3 DNA is TGCAGTGCGCCCCGACAGGGGGCGAGCACTGAAGCTTTCTTT. Its translation: CSAPRQGASTEAFF.

The genes are TRBV6-1 and TRBJ1-2, with 7 positions matching TRBD1. Per germline, CDR1 MNHNS and CDR2 SASEGT. J lost 8 bases, V lost 7 bases, and 10 bases had no gene match. The CDR3 sequence is 13 residues long. The CDR3 sequence is CASNRQGGWGYTF. The CDR3 DNA reads as TGTGCCAGCAATCGACAGGGAGGGTGGGGCTACACCTTC.

The rearrangement uses TRBV5-1 and TRBJ2-5; 7 bases map to TRBD1. J was trimmed by 3 bases and V by 4 bases; bases with no gene match: 9. The germline CDR1 and CDR2 sequences are SGHRS and YFSETQ. The CDR3 extends over 15 amino acids. CDR3 residues: CASSQDRAGEETQYF. CDR3 nucleotides: TGCGCCAGCAGCCAAGACAGGGCAGGGGAAGAGACCCAGTACTTC. The variable domain in full, with the rest retrieved from reference TRBV5-1 and TRBJ2-5, is KAGVTQTPRYLIKTRGQQVTLSCSPISGHRSVSWYQQTPGQGLQFLFEYFSETQRNKGNFPGRFSGRQFSNSRSEMNVSTLELGDSALYLCASSQDRAGEETQYFGPGTRLLVL.

The rearrangement joins TRBV7-3 to TRBJ2-3, with TRBD1 identical over 9 bases. The CDR3 has 14 residues. In germline, CDR1 is SGHTA, CDR2 FQGTGA. J was trimmed by 5 bases and V by 5 bases; bases with no gene match: 5. Here the CDR3 reads CASSQGQGGDTQYF. Written as DNA, the CDR3 is TGTGCCAGCAGCCAGGGACAGGGAGGAGATACGCAGTATTTT.

This clonotype occurred a few times. V gene TRBV7-8 combines with J gene TRBJ1-3; D gene ambiguous. Germline V gene data show CDR1 as SGHVS and CDR2 as FQNEAQ. The germline V and J ends were trimmed by 8 bases and 0 bases, with 11 bases remaining between them. This CDR3 spans 14 amino acids. CDR3 nucleotide sequence: TGTGCCAGCCGATCGAGTGCCTCTGGAAACACCATATATTTT. This codes for CASRSSASGNTIYF.

J is TRBJ2-6 and V is TRBV5-1; TRBD2 might be the D (6 bases). The CDR3 totals 17 residues. V was clipped by 0 bases and J by 3 bases, with 13 bases between them. Looked up from germline, CDR1 is SGHRS and CDR2 is YFSETQ. CDR3 loop: CASSLALGGYGANVLTF. The DNA of the CDR3 is TGCGCCAGCAGCTTGGCCCTTGGAGGGTATGGGGCCAACGTCCTGACTTTC. The full variable domain, with the rest looked up from reference TRBV5-1 and TRBJ2-6, is KAGVTQTPRYLIKTRGQQVTLSCSPISGHRSVSWYQQTPGQGLQFLFEYFSETQRNKGNFPGRFSGRQFSNSRSEMNVSTLELGDSALYLCASSLALGGYGANVLTFGAGSRLTVL.

The rearrangement joins TRBV19 to TRBJ2-1; no reliable D call. The CDR3 is made up of 16 amino acids. Germline V CDR1 and CDR2: LNHDA, SQIVND (reference sequence). V lost 2 bases to trimming and J lost 4 bases, with 15 bases between them. In DNA, the CDR3 is TGTGCCAGTAGTATATTCCAAGGGTCCGTTTACAATGAGCAGTTCTTC. The encoded protein is CASSIFQGSVYNEQFF.

Worth noting for this clonotype: At one boundary the junction diverges from the germline segment, which might be a read error. The chain combines TRBV5-1 with TRBJ2-7; 7 bases agree with TRBD1. The CDR3 length is 12 residues. Germline V gene lookup returns CDR1 SGHRS and CDR2 YFSETQ. The CDR3 nucleotides are TGTGCCAGCAGCCTGACAGGGTTCGAGCAGTACTTC. Amino acids: CASSLTGFEQYF.